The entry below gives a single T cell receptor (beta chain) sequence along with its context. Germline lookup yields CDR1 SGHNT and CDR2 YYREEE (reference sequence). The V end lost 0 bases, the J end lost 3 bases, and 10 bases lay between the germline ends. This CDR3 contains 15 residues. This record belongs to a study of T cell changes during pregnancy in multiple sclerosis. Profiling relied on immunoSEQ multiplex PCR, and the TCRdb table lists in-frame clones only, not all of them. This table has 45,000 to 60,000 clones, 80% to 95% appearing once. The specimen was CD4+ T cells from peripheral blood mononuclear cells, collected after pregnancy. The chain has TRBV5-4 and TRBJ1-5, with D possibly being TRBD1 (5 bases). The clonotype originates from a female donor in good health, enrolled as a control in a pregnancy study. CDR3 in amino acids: CASSLGGGYNQPQHF. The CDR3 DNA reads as TGTGCCAGCAGCTTGGGGGGGGGATACAATCAGCCCCAGCATTTT.